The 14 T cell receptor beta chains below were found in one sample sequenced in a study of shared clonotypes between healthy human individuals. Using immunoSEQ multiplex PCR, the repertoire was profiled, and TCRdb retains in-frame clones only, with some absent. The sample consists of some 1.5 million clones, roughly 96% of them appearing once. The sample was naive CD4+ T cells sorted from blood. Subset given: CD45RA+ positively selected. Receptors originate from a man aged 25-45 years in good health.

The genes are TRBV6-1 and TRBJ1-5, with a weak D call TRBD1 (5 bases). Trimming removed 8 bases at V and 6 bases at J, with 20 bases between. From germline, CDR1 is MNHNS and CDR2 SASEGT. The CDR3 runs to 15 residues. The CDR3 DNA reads TGTGCCAGCGAATTCCAGGGATCGACTGCTCAGCCCCAGCATTTT. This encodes CASEFQGSTAQPQHF.

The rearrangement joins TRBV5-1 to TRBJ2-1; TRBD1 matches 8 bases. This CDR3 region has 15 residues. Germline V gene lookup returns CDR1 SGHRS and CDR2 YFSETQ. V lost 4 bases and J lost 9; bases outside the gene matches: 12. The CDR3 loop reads CASSTGQGARGEQFF. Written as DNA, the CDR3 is TGCGCCAGCAGCACCGGACAGGGCGCGAGAGGTGAGCAGTTCTTC.

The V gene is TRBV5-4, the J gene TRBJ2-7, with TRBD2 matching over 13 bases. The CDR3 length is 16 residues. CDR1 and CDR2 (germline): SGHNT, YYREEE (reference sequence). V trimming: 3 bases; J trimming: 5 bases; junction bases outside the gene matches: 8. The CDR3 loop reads CASSSPLAGGLNEQYF. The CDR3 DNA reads TGTGCCAGCAGCTCACCACTAGCGGGAGGGCTTAACGAGCAGTACTTC.

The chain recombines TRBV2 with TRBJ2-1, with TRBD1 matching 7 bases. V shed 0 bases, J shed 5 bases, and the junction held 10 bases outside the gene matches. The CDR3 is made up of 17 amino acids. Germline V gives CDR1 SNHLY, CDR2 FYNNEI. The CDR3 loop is CASSEALGTGVNNEQFF. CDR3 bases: TGTGCCAGCAGTGAAGCGCTTGGCACAGGGGTTAACAATGAGCAGTTCTTC.

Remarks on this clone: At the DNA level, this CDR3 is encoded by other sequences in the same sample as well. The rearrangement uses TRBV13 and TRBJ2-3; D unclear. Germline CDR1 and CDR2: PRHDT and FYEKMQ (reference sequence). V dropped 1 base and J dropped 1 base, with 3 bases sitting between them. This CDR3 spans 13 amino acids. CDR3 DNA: TGTGCCAGCAGCTTAGTTGGCACAGATACGCAGTATTTT. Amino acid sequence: CASSLVGTDTQYF. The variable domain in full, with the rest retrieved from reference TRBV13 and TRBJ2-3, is AAGVIQSPRHLIKEKRETATLKCYPIPRHDTVYWYQQGPGQDPQFLISFYEKMQSDKGSIPDRFSAQQFSDYHSELNMSSLELGDSALYFCASSLVGTDTQYFGPGTRLTVL.

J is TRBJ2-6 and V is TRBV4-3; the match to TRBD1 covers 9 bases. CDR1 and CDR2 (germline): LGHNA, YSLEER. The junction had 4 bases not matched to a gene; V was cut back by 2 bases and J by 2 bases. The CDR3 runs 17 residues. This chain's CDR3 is CASSQITGGAGANVLTF. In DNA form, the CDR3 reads TGCGCCAGCAGCCAAATCACAGGGGGCGCTGGGGCCAACGTCCTGACTTTC.

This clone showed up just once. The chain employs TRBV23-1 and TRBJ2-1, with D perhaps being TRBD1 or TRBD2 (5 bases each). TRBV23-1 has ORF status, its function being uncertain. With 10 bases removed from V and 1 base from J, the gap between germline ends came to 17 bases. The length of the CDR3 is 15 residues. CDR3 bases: TGCGCCACCCGGGGCGGTCATAAGTCCTACAATGAGCAGTTCTTC. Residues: CATRGGHKSYNEQFF.

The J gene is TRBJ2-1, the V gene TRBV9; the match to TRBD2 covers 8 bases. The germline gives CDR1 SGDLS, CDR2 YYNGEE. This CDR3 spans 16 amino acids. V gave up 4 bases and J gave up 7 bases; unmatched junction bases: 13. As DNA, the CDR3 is TGTGCCAGCAGCCCCTCCCTCAGCGGGAGCTCTAATGAGCAGTTCTTC. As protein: CASSPSLSGSSNEQFF.

CDR3 protein: CASSQEPANYGYTF. The CDR3, as DNA: TGCGCCAGCAGCCAAGAGCCCGCTAACTATGGCTACACCTTC. This rearrangement joins TRBV4-1 to TRBJ1-2, with no clear D. Trimming stripped 0 bases from V and 0 bases from J, with 5 bases between. There are 14 residues in the CDR3. Looked up from germline, CDR1 is MGHRA and CDR2 is YSYEKL.

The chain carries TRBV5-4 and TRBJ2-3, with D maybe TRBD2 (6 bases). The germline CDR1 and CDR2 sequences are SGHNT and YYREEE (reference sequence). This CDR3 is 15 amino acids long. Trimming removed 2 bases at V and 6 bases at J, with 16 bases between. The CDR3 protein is CASSLREIGWDTQYF. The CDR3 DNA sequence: TGTGCCAGCAGCTTACGGGAGATAGGATGGGATACGCAGTATTTT.

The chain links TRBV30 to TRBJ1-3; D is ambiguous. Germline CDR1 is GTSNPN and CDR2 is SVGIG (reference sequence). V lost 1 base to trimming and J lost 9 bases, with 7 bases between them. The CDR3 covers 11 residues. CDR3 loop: CAWSAPGTIYF. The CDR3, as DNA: TGTGCCTGGAGTGCTCCCGGCACCATATATTTT.

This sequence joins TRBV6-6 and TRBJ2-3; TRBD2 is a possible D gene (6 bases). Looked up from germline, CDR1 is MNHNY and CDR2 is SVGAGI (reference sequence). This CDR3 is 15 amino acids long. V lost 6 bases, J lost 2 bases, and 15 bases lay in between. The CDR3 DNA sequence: TGTGCCAGCAGACAAGCGGGCCAGATCACAGATACGCAGTATTTT. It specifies CASRQAGQITDTQYF.

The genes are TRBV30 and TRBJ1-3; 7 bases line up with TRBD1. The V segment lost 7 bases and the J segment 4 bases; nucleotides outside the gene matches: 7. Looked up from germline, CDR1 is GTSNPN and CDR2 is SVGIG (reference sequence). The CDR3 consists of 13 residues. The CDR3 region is CASARGPGNTIYF. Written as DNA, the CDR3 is TGTGCCTCAGCAAGGGGGCCGGGAAACACCATATATTTT. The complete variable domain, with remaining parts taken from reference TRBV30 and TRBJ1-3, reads SQTIHQWPATLVQPVGSPLSLECTVEGTSNPNLYWYRQAAGRGLQLLFYSVGIGQISSEVPQNLSASRPQDRQFILSSKKLLLSDSGFYLCASARGPGNTIYFGEGSWLTVV.

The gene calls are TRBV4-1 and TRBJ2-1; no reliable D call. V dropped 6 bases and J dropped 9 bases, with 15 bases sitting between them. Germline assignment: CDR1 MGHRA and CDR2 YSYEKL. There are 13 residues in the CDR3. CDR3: CASSHPRSVEQFF. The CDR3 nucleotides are TGCGCCAGCAGTCACCCTAGGAGCGTTGAGCAGTTCTTC.